The sequence of this TCR beta chain was determined in a study of vaccination and CD4 T cells after COVID-19. Study at large: Post-vaccination specimens were collected at a median of approximately 74 days following dose two (range 14 to 241).

Treatment described: roughly 10-day PBMC culture with coronavirus spike peptide pools or control peptides (ViraFEST assay). Cultures of PBMCs, two million per well, were set up with about 10 IU/ml IL-2 and around 9.9 ug/ml peptide pools. Medium was half-exchanged with fresh IL-2 medium on days 3 and 7. The CDR3 consists of 15 residues. Trimming removed 5 bases at V and 0 bases at J, with 11 bases between. Sequenced with the Oncomine TCR Beta short-read assay was DNA taken from cultured CD4+ T cells. The authors extracted genomic DNA from cultured CD4+ T cells. A single record per CDR3 protein comes from TCRdb applying MiXCR to the PCR reads. Of fewer than 15,000 distinct CDR3 sequences listed, about 43% are singletons. As concerns this clonotype: The target antigen is unknown.

Source material: CD4+ T cells from blood, cultured in vitro. The sequence was collected from a human donor who had recovered from COVID-19. The chain has TRBV12-3 or TRBV12-4 and TRBJ1-5; no clear D. Here the CDR3 reads CASSPEGLSNQPQHF. The CDR3 DNA sequence: TGTGCCAGCAGTCCTGAGGGCCTTAGCAATCAGCCCCAGCATTTT.